This T cell receptor (beta chain) is from a study of CD8+CD57+ T cells in acquired aplastic anemia. Germline V gives CDR1 LNHNV, CDR2 YYDKDF (reference sequence). The CDR3 is 16 amino acids. The junction had 4 bases not matched to a gene; V was cut back by 0 bases and J by 2 bases. The study profiled TCR beta VDJ and CDR3 using genomic DNA as template. TCRdb reprocessed the reads via MiXCR and lists one record per CDR3 protein. Seen here are 35,000 to 45,000 distinct CDR3 sequences, 68% observed once, and the top ten hold 23%. The sequencing input was sorted CD4+, CD8+, or CD8+CD57+ T cells (not recorded which) from PBMCs. This TCR came from a human donor in good health, serving as a control. This rearrangement joins TRBV15 to TRBJ2-1, with 7 bases lining up with TRBD2. CDR3 loop: CATSRDGGGTYNEQFF. Here the CDR3 DNA reads TGTGCCACCAGCAGAGATGGGGGAGGGACCTACAATGAGCAGTTCTTC.